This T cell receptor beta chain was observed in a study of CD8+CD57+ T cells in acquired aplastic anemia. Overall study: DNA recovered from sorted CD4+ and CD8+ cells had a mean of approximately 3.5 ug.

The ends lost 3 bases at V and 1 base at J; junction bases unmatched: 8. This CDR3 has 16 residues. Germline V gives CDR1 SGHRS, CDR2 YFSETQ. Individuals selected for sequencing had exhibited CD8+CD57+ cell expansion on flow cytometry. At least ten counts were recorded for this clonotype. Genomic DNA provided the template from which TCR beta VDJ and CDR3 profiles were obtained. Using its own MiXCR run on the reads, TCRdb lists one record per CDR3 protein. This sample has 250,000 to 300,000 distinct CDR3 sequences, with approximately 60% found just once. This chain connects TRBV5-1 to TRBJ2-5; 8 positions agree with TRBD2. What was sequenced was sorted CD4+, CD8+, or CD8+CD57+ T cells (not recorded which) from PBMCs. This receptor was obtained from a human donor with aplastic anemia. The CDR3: CASSSQGAGAQETQYF. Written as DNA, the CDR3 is TGCGCCAGCAGCTCCCAGGGAGCGGGAGCCCAAGAGACCCAGTACTTC.